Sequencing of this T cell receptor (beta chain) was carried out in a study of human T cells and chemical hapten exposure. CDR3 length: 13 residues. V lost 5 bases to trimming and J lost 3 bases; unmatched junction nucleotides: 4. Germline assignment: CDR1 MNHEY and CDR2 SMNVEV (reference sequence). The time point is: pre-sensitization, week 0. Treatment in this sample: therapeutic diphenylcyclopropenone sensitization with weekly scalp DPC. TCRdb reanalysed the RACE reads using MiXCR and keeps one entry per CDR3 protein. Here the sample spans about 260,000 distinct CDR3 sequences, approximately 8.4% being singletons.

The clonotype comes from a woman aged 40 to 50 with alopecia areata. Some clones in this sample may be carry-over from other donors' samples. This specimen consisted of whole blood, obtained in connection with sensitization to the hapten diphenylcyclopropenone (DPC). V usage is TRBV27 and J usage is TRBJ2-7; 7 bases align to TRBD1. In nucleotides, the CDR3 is TGTGCCAGCAGTACAGGGGTTCGCTACGAGCAGTACTTC. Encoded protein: CASSTGVRYEQYF.